A single sample is the source of the 7 T cell receptor beta chains below, sequenced in a study of blood T cell repertoires in COVID-19. Profiled with immunoSEQ multiplex PCR; TCRdb holds only in-frame clones, not every one. Here the sample spans about 85,000 clones, around nine tenths being singletons. What was sequenced was peripheral blood. The receptors stem from a man between 60 and 70 years old with acute or convalescent COVID-19.

J is TRBJ2-7 and V is TRBV4-3; D unclear. V lost 0 bases and J lost 2, with 11 bases in between. CDR3 length equals 15 residues. CDR1 is LGHNA, CDR2 YSLEER, per germline. In DNA form, the CDR3 reads TGCGCCAGCAGCCAAGAGCCAGGTAAAGCCTACGAGCAGTACTTC. This encodes CASSQEPGKAYEQYF.

This chain uses TRBV6-1 with TRBJ2-2; 8 bases match TRBD1. Germline lookup yields CDR1 MNHNS and CDR2 SASEGT. The ends lost 2 bases at V and 5 bases at J; junction bases unmatched: 4. There are 15 residues in the CDR3. The DNA of the CDR3 is TGTGCCAGCAGTGAAATCAGGGGGCTGACCGGGGAGCTGTTTTTT. Encoded protein: CASSEIRGLTGELFF.

The chain carries TRBV18 and TRBJ1-1, with D hard to call. Trimming removed 2 bases from V and 0 bases from J, with 13 bases in between. CDR1 is KGHSH, CDR2 LQKENI, per germline. This CDR3 comprises 16 residues. The CDR3 coding sequence is TGTGCCAGCTCACCAAAGCTCGGCAGGATGAACACTGAAGCTTTCTTT. Its translation is CASSPKLGRMNTEAFF.

The chain carries TRBV19 and TRBJ2-3; 9 nucleotides align to TRBD2. Germline lookup yields CDR1 LNHDA and CDR2 SQIVND (reference sequence). CDR3 size: 16 residues. With V trimmed by 5 bases and J by 2 bases, 8 bases remained unmatched. CDR3 nucleotide sequence: TGTGCCAGTAGTCTTGGTACTAGCGGGCACACAGATACGCAGTATTTT. It encodes CASSLGTSGHTDTQYF.

J is TRBJ1-6 and V is TRBV9; 7 bases align to TRBD1. Germline loops: CDR1 SGDLS, CDR2 YYNGEE. J lost 10 bases, V lost 4 bases, and 2 bases had no gene match. The CDR3 consists of 12 residues. The CDR3 DNA sequence: TGTGCCAGCAGCCTCAGGGGGTCACCCCTCCACTTT. The encoded protein is CASSLRGSPLHF.

The count of this clone is one. The chain recombines TRBV3-1 (or the pseudogene TRBV3-2) with TRBJ1-1; perhaps TRBD1 as D (6 bases). Trimming pared 2 bases from V and 1 base from J, leaving 11 bases between. The CDR3 consists of 15 residues. Germline V gene sequence: CDR1 LGHDT, CDR2 YNNKEL (reference sequence). CDR3 in DNA: TGTGCCAGCAGCCAACGGGGAGGGGGGAACACTGAAGCTTTCTTT. Residues: CASSQRGGGNTEAFF.

The chain has TRBV9 and TRBJ2-5; TRBD1 might be the D (5 bases). This CDR3 spans 14 amino acids. Trimming left V 2 bases short and J 0 bases short, with 8 bases between. Per the germline V gene, CDR1 is SGDLS and CDR2 is YYNGEE. In DNA form, the CDR3 reads TGTGCCAGCAGCGTTGACAGTTACCAAGAGACCCAGTACTTC. Translation gives CASSVDSYQETQYF.